These T cell receptor beta chains were read from a single sample in a study of vaccination and CD4 T cells after COVID-19. MiXCR was run by TCRdb on the PCR reads, yielding one entry per CDR3 protein. This table holds about 15,000 distinct CDR3 sequences, less than 70% found once. The material sequenced was CD4+ T cells from blood, taken after SARS-CoV-2 vaccination. The receptor set was obtained from a human donor who had recovered from COVID-19. CDR3s include the opening cysteine and the closing phenylalanine or tryptophan. The D gene is left open where the match is weak. A clone size is listed for some rows: how often the clone was seen (once, few, many), or a class if it is expanded.

clone size	V gene	J gene	CDR3 length	D gene	CDR3 DNA	CDR3 protein
.	TRBV30	TRBJ1-2	14	.	TGTGCCTGGACCCTCTTACAGGGCTTGCGTGGCTACACCTTC	CAWTLLQGLRGYTF
.	TRBV5-4	TRBJ2-5	16	.	TGTGCCAGCAGCCCGAAGCCTCGCGGATACCAAGAGACCCAGTACTTC	CASSPKPRGYQETQYF
.	TRBV6-2/TRBV6-3	TRBJ2-3	17	TRBD2	TGTGCCAGCAGTTACTTGGGACTAGCGGCTAGCACAGATACGCAGTATTTT	CASSYLGLAASTDTQYF
.	TRBV10-3	TRBJ2-7	14	.	TGTGCCATCAGTGAGTACAGCGGATACTACGAGCAGTACTTC	CAISEYSGYYEQYF
.	TRBV20-1	TRBJ1-1	13	.	TGCAGTGCTTTGGGACTAATGAACACTGAAGCTTTCTTT	CSALGLMNTEAFF
.	TRBV15	TRBJ2-5	16	TRBD1	TGTGCCACCAGCAGATCCGACAGGGGAATTCAAGAGACCCAGTACTTC	CATSRSDRGIQETQYF
.	TRBV7-9	TRBJ2-7	16	.	TGTGCCAGCAGCCACACCACTGGGAGGAAGATCGACGAGCAGTACTTC	CASSHTTGRKIDEQYF
.	TRBV20-1	TRBJ2-3	15	.	TGCAGTGCTAGAGATTTGAGCCTCGGGACAGATACGCAGTATTTT	CSARDLSLGTDTQYF
.	TRBV19	TRBJ2-3	14	.	TGTGCCAGCCGGCCGGACCGGTCCACAGATACGCAGTATTTT	CASRPDRSTDTQYF
.	TRBV6-2/TRBV6-3	TRBJ1-1	13	.	TGTGCCAGCAGTTACTCACAGAACACTGAAGCTTTCTTT	CASSYSQNTEAFF
.	TRBV7-2	TRBJ2-1	12	.	TGTGCCAGCAGCTTCGCTTACAATGAGCAGTTCTTC	CASSFAYNEQFF
.	TRBV29-1	TRBJ1-1	13	.	TGCAGCGTTGAAGTAGGCCTGAACACTGAAGCTTTCTTT	CSVEVGLNTEAFF
.	TRBV20-1	TRBJ1-5	14	.	TGCAGTGCTATAGTTGACAGAGCCCTCCAGCCCCAGCATTTT	CSAIVDRALQPQHF
.	TRBV20-1	TRBJ1-4	14	.	TGCAGTGCTAGCGGGGGGGAGGTTAATGAAAAACTGTTTTTT	CSASGGEVNEKLFF
.	TRBV7-9	TRBJ2-5	16	.	TGTGCCAGCAGCTTACTCGTTACCAGCAGACAAGAGACCCAGTACTTC	CASSLLVTSRQETQYF
.	TRBV28	TRBJ2-1	15	TRBD2	TGTGCCAGCAGTCCCGGCGGGAGGCCCTACAATGAGCAGTTCTTC	CASSPGGRPYNEQFF
.	TRBV2	TRBJ1-6	14	TRBD1	TGTGCCAGCGGCAGGGGGCGGTTTGATTCACCCCTCCACTTT	CASGRGRFDSPLHF
.	TRBV19	TRBJ2-2	16	.	TGTGCCAGTAGCCCGGATCCTAGGGTTGTCGGCGGGGAGCTGTTTTTT	CASSPDPRVVGGELFF
.	TRBV4-2	TRBJ2-7	14	.	TGTGCCAGCAGCCTAGCGGAGGGGATCTACGAGCAGTACTTC	CASSLAEGIYEQYF
.	TRBV6-1	TRBJ1-5	15	TRBD1	TGTGCCAGCAGTGCGGGACAGATTAGCAATCAGCCCCAGCATTTT	CASSAGQISNQPQHF
.	TRBV20-1	TRBJ2-5	14	.	TGCAGTCAAAGGGACGTTAAAGGGCAAGAGACCCAGTACTTC	CSQRDVKGQETQYF
few	TRBV7-9	TRBJ2-7	12	.	TGTGCCAGCAGCTCCAGGGGCAACGAGCAGTACTTC	CASSSRGNEQYF
.	TRBV20-1	TRBJ2-7	13	.	TGCAGTGCTAGGGGCCCCTCGGCCTACGAGCAGTACTTC	CSARGPSAYEQYF
.	TRBV6-1	TRBJ1-5	13	TRBD1	TGTGCCAGCAGAAGACAGGGGGATCAGCCCCAGCATTTT	CASRRQGDQPQHF
few	TRBV6-2/TRBV6-3	TRBJ1-2	13	.	TGTGCCAGCAGTCAAAGACGCCTCTATGGCTACACCTTC	CASSQRRLYGYTF
few	TRBV6-1	TRBJ1-5	12	.	TGTGCCAGCCGGGACAGCAATCAGCCCCAGCATTTT	CASRDSNQPQHF
.	TRBV28	TRBJ2-1	14	.	TGTGCCAGCGTCAGGGACGCGCGCTGGGATGAGCAGTTCTTC	CASVRDARWDEQFF
.	TRBV7-9	TRBJ2-2	17	TRBD2	TGTGCCAGCAGCTTGGCGGGTAGCGGGCGGTACACCGGGGAGCTGTTTTTT	CASSLAGSGRYTGELFF
few	TRBV15	TRBJ2-5	15	.	TGTGCCACCAGCAGAGGGGGTCAGGGGCGAGAGACCCAGTACTTC	CATSRGGQGRETQYF
few	TRBV15	TRBJ2-5	17	.	TGTGCCACCAGCAGAGATCTGGGGCAGGGTGGTGGAGAGACCCAGTACTTC	CATSRDLGQGGGETQYF
once	TRBV18	TRBJ1-1	13	.	TGTGCCAGCTTAAGTTCCGCGGGTGGTGAAGCTTTCTTT	CASLSSAGGEAFF
.	TRBV6-1	TRBJ2-1	14	TRBD1	TGTGCCAGCAGCGACAGGGTAGGGTTTAATGAGCAGTTCTTC	CASSDRVGFNEQFF
.	TRBV28	TRBJ1-1	15	.	TGTGCCAGCAGTTTAGCTTCAGGAGGAGCCCTTGAAGCTTTCTTT	CASSLASGGALEAFF
.	TRBV2	TRBJ1-5	14	TRBD1	TGTGCCAGCAGTGAAACAGGGGTGAATCAGCCCCAGCATTTT	CASSETGVNQPQHF
.	TRBV19	TRBJ2-3	14	.	TGTGCCAGTAGTCCCCGGGAAAGCACAGATACGCAGTATTTT	CASSPRESTDTQYF
.	TRBV15	TRBJ2-3	11	.	TGTGCCACCAGCAGGGGACAAGGGCAGTATTTT	CATSRGQGQYF
.	TRBV19	TRBJ1-5	12	.	TGTGCCAGTAGTATTCCGTCCGGGCCCCAGCATTTT	CASSIPSGPQHF
once	TRBV5-1	TRBJ2-4	13	.	TGCGCCAGCAGCCTTGCCGGACAAAACATTCAGTACTTC	CASSLAGQNIQYF
.	TRBV28	TRBJ1-2	13	.	TGTGCCAGCAGCCCGACAGGTCTCTATGGCTACACCTTC	CASSPTGLYGYTF
.	TRBV20-1	TRBJ1-6	12	.	TGCAGTGCTAATTCGGGTAATTCACCCCTCCACTTT	CSANSGNSPLHF
.	TRBV6-1	TRBJ1-1	16	.	TGTGCCAGCAGTCCTAAGCACCAGGGTAAGAACACTGAAGCTTTCTTT	CASSPKHQGKNTEAFF
.	TRBV21-1	TRBJ1-5	14	.	TGTGCCAGCACCCACTCGAGGGGGAATCAGCCCCAGCATTTT	CASTHSRGNQPQHF
.	TRBV7-3	TRBJ2-3	13	TRBD2	TGTGCCAGCAGCTCAGTAGCGGGATTGAGGCAGTATTTT	CASSSVAGLRQYF
.	TRBV19	TRBJ2-1	15	TRBD2	TGTGCCAGTACCCGTAGCGGGAGCCCCCAAGGGGAGCAGTTCTTC	CASTRSGSPQGEQFF
.	TRBV15	TRBJ2-5	15	.	TGTGCCACCAGCAGATCCGGACCCGCCGGGGAGACCCAGTACTTC	CATSRSGPAGETQYF
few	TRBV7-2	TRBJ2-2	16	TRBD2	TGTGCCAGCAGCTTGGGACTAGCGGGAGGGACCGGGGAGCTGTTTTTT	CASSLGLAGGTGELFF
.	TRBV27	TRBJ2-3	15	.	TGTGCCAGCAGTTTATCTAGCGGATACACAGATACGCAGTATTTT	CASSLSSGYTDTQYF
.	TRBV27	TRBJ2-7	16	TRBD2	TGTGCCAGCAGGTACGACGGGACTAGCAACCCCTACGAGCAGTACTTC	CASRYDGTSNPYEQYF
.	TRBV24-1	TRBJ2-7	11	.	TGTGCCACCTGGAGATTTGGCGAGCAGTACTTC	CATWRFGEQYF
.	TRBV5-1	TRBJ2-1	17	TRBD2	TGCGCCAGCAGCTACCTTGGACTAGCGGGAGTGCGGGATGAGCAGTTCTTC	CASSYLGLAGVRDEQFF
.	TRBV4-1	TRBJ1-2	17	TRBD1	TGCGCCAGCAGCCGTACCGGGACAGGGGGCTTAAACTATGGCTACACCTTC	CASSRTGTGGLNYGYTF